This passage covers 18 T cell receptor beta chains from one sample sequenced in a study of T-cell reconstitution after alpha-beta-depleted transplantation in children. Unique molecular identifiers were built into the TCRbeta library. TCRdb processed the PCR reads anew with MiXCR; each CDR3 protein has one entry. The sample includes roughly 500,000 distinct CDR3 sequences, 9.5% to 15% of them seen just once. Specimen: PBMCs from the stem cell graft donor, collected from the stem cell graft. Receptors originate from a human donor who donated a stem cell graft to a child with combined immunodeficiency.

This clonotype came up a few times. The CDR3 DNA reads as TGTGCCAGCAGCTTAGGACCAAGGGTGTATGGAAACACCATATATTTT. It is translated as CASSLGPRVYGNTIYF. This chain uses TRBV7-2 with TRBJ1-3; D is unclear. Per germline, CDR1 SGHTA and CDR2 FQGNSA. The V gene lost 1 base and the J gene lost 3 bases, with 13 bases spanning the gap. The CDR3 runs 16 residues.

This clonotype has more than one count but fewer than ten. The chain uses TRBV3-1 and TRBJ2-7, with D perhaps given as TRBD1 or TRBD2 (5 bases each). Germline CDR1 and CDR2: LGHDT and YNNKEL (reference sequence). With 4 bases removed from V and 0 bases from J, the gap between germline ends came to 13 bases. There are 15 residues in the CDR3. The CDR3 DNA reads TGTGCCAGCAGCCGAGGGACGTATAGCTCCTACGAGCAGTACTTC. Protein: CASSRGTYSSYEQYF.

The table lists this clonotype with many counts. J is TRBJ2-1 and V is TRBV12-3 or TRBV12-4; 10 bases are a match to TRBD2. The CDR3 has 17 amino acids. V shed 1 base and J 5 bases; nucleotides not matched to a gene: 8. The CDR3 loop reads CASSLVASGSANNEQFF. The CDR3 DNA follows: TGTGCCAGCAGTTTAGTCGCTAGCGGGAGCGCAAACAATGAGCAGTTCTTC.

This clonotype has a handful of counts. V is TRBV20-1 and J is TRBJ2-1, with D possibly being TRBD2 (6 bases). Germline V gene lookup returns CDR1 DFQATT and CDR2 SNEGSKA (reference sequence). The CDR3 covers 13 residues. V gave up 5 bases and J gave up 1 base, with 9 bases separating them. The CDR3 nucleotides read TGCAGTGCTCTCAGCGGGTCCTACAATGAGCAGTTCTTC. Translated, it gives CSALSGSYNEQFF.

A few counts support this clonotype. V gene TRBV5-1 combines with J gene TRBJ2-1, with 8 positions matching TRBD2. The J segment lost 3 bases and the V segment lost 0 bases, leaving 2 bases of the junction unmatched. The CDR3 contains 15 residues. Germline values: CDR1 SGHRS, CDR2 YFSETQ. The CDR3 bases are TGCGCCAGCAGCTTGGAGAGCGGGAGCTACAATGAGCAGTTCTTC. It encodes CASSLESGSYNEQFF. The whole variable domain, remainder taken from reference TRBV5-1 and TRBJ2-1, is KAGVTQTPRYLIKTRGQQVTLSCSPISGHRSVSWYQQTPGQGLQFLFEYFSETQRNKGNFPGRFSGRQFSNSRSEMNVSTLELGDSALYLCASSLESGSYNEQFFGPGTRLTVL.

In its sample, this clonotype was seen many times. V is TRBV7-8 and J is TRBJ2-2, with 7 positions matching TRBD1. This CDR3 contains 16 residues. The germline V gene encodes CDR1 SGHVS and CDR2 FQNEAQ. V was pared by 5 bases and J by 3 bases, with 9 bases of the junction left unmatched. CDR3 sequence (DNA): TGTGCCAGCAGCCCTGAGACAGGGTTGGACACCGGGGAGCTGTTTTTT. Protein sequence: CASSPETGLDTGELFF.

This chain joins TRBV12-3 or TRBV12-4 and TRBJ2-3; D gene uncertain. Trimming took off 4 bases at V and 4 bases at J, with 15 bases between the two ends. The CDR3 consists of 15 residues. The CDR3 bases are TGTGCCAGCAGTTCGATAGCCGTTGGGCCAGATACGCAGTATTTT. This codes for CASSSIAVGPDTQYF.

The chain combines TRBV27 with TRBJ2-7; the match to TRBD2 covers 9 bases. Trimming at V came to 4 bases and at J to 7 bases, leaving 5 bases not matched to a gene. The CDR3 covers 13 residues. CDR1 MNHEY and CDR2 SMNVEV come from the germline V gene (reference sequence). The CDR3 spells CASSWREGREQYF. Written as DNA, the CDR3 is TGTGCCAGCAGTTGGCGGGAGGGCCGGGAGCAGTACTTC.

The CDR3, as DNA: TGTGCCAGCAGCGTAGCTACAGGTTCTGGGGCCAACGTCCTGACTTTC. Translating gives CASSVATGSGANVLTF. V gene TRBV9 combines with J gene TRBJ2-6; D is perhaps TRBD1 (5 bases). The CDR3 is 16 amino acids. Trimming removed 0 bases at V and 1 base at J, with 8 bases between. Germline V gene data show CDR1 as SGDLS and CDR2 as YYNGEE.

The genes are TRBV12-2 and TRBJ2-1; TRBD1 is taken as the D call from the table, unchecked against the DNA. TRBV12-2 is a pseudogene. The CDR3 sequence is 16 residues long. The CDR3 nucleotides are TGTGCAAGTCGCATGGCAGGGTATGAGACCTACAATGAGCAGTTCTTC. This gives the protein CASRMAGYETYNEQFF.

This clonotype was picked up a small number of times. The CDR3 DNA reads as TGTGCCAGCAGCTTAGCCATTGGGTTTGGGGCCAACGTCCTGACTTTC. Translating it yields CASSLAIGFGANVLTF. This chain uses TRBV11-1 with TRBJ2-6, with D hard to call. Trimming removed 0 bases at V and 3 bases at J, with 9 bases between. Germline assignment: CDR1 SGHAT and CDR2 FQDESV (reference sequence). The CDR3 is made up of 16 amino acids.

This clonotype was picked up a small number of times. This sequence joins TRBV5-1 and TRBJ1-2; D remains unclear. CDR1 SGHRS and CDR2 YFSETQ come from the germline V gene. Deletions cut 4 bases from V and 2 bases from J, with 15 bases between. The CDR3 consists of 15 residues. CDR3 amino acids: CASSPSPSGNYGYTF. CDR3 nucleotide sequence: TGCGCCAGCAGCCCTTCCCCGTCCGGGAACTATGGCTACACCTTC. The variable domain in full, with the rest retrieved from reference TRBV5-1 and TRBJ1-2, is KAGVTQTPRYLIKTRGQQVTLSCSPISGHRSVSWYQQTPGQGLQFLFEYFSETQRNKGNFPGRFSGRQFSNSRSEMNVSTLELGDSALYLCASSPSPSGNYGYTFGSGTRLTVV.

The chain employs TRBV20-1 and TRBJ1-2; 9 bases match TRBD1. The CDR3 sequence is 12 residues long. Trimming removed 5 bases from V and 4 bases from J; junction bases left unmatched: 2. CDR1 is DFQATT, CDR2 SNEGSKA, per germline (reference sequence). This CDR3 reads CSAPTGGYGYTF. CDR3 DNA: TGCAGTGCTCCGACAGGGGGCTATGGCTACACCTTC.

This clonotype was detected ten times or more. The J gene is TRBJ2-3, the V gene TRBV29-1; no reliable D call. V gave up 3 bases and J gave up 0 bases, with 7 bases separating them. CDR3 length equals 13 residues. Germline lookup yields CDR1 SQVTM and CDR2 ANQGSEA. The CDR3 DNA reads TGCAGCGTTGACTGGCCCAGCACAGATACGCAGTATTTT. It translates to CSVDWPSTDTQYF.

This chain joins TRBV11-1 and TRBJ2-1, with TRBD2 matching over 8 bases. The germline V gene encodes CDR1 SGHAT and CDR2 FQDESV (reference sequence). The CDR3 totals 17 residues. Germline trimming cut 5 bases from V and 5 bases from J; bases unmatched to any gene: 14. The CDR3 sequence is CASSPPPELAADNEQFF. CDR3 nucleotide sequence: TGTGCCAGCAGCCCTCCTCCGGAACTAGCGGCCGACAATGAGCAGTTCTTC.

There are a few counts of this clonotype. This sequence joins TRBV24-1 and TRBJ2-1; 9 bases fit TRBD1. CDR3 length: 15 amino acids. Germline-derived CDR1 and CDR2 are KGHDR and SFDVKD. V shed 5 bases and J 5 bases; nucleotides not matched to a gene: 6. For the CDR3, the DNA is TGTGCCACCAGTGCCCCGGGACAGGGTGACAATGAGCAGTTCTTC. This translates into CATSAPGQGDNEQFF.

This chain links TRBV28 with TRBJ2-7; 7 nucleotides align to TRBD2. In germline, CDR1 is MDHEN, CDR2 SYDVKM. Trimming removed 5 bases from V and 3 bases from J; junction bases left unmatched: 7. This CDR3 has 14 amino acids. CDR3 coding DNA: TGTGCCAGCAGTCCTCGGGGGGAGTACTACGAGCAGTACTTC. It translates to CASSPRGEYYEQYF.

In this sample, this clonotype turned up many times. The V call is TRBV5-5, the J call TRBJ2-1; 8 bases align to TRBD1. The CDR3 contains 13 residues. J was trimmed by 5 bases and V by 3 bases; bases with no gene match: 1. CDR1 and CDR2 (germline): SGHKS, YYEKEE (reference sequence). CDR3 in amino acids: CASSSGQDNEQFF. Written as DNA, the CDR3 is TGTGCCAGCAGCTCGGGACAGGACAATGAGCAGTTCTTC. The full variable domain, rest sourced from reference TRBV5-5 and TRBJ2-1, is DAGVTQSPTHLIKTRGQQVTLRCSPISGHKSVSWYQQVLGQGPQFIFQYYEKEERGRGNFPDRFSARQFPNYSSELNVNALLLGDSALYLCASSSGQDNEQFFGPGTRLTVL.